The following is a T cell receptor (beta chain) sequence with its context. The V gene end was trimmed by 5 bases and the J gene end by 1 base; junction bases not matched to a gene: 6. The CDR3 length is 15 residues. The germline V gene encodes CDR1 SGHKS and CDR2 YYEKEE (reference sequence). This table comes from immunoSEQ multiplex PCR, and its TCRdb copy is limited to in-frame clones, with some not included. The sample has approximately 31,000 clones, 90% seen once. These data come from a study of blood T cell repertoires in COVID-19. The origin of this receptor is a man in his fifties or sixties with active COVID-19. The specimen sequenced was peripheral blood. This chain links TRBV5-5 with TRBJ2-3, with 8 nucleotides matching TRBD2. The CDR3 region is CASSPRRGGTDTQYF. DNA of the CDR3: TGTGCCAGCAGTCCTAGGCGGGGGGGCACAGATACGCAGTATTTT. The entire variable domain, with the rest obtained from reference TRBV5-5 and TRBJ2-3, is as follows: DAGVTQSPTHLIKTRGQQVTLRCSPISGHKSVSWYQQVLGQGPQFIFQYYEKEERGRGNFPDRFSARQFPNYSSELNVNALLLGDSALYLCASSPRRGGTDTQYFGPGTRLTVL.